A single sample is the source of the 32 T cell receptor beta chains below, sequenced in a study of CD8+ T cells in alopecia areata (dated by TCRdb to 2016 to 2019). The time point label here, explained by the study, means: 24 weeks on oral tofacitinib. This specimen's treatment or condition label, interpreted: oral pan-JAK inhibitor, 5-10 mg twice daily. The library was produced with the immunoSEQ multiplex PCR assay. To provide template for TCR sequencing, every sample had RNA extracted and reverse transcribed into cDNA. In TCRdb, the immuneACCESS table is reduced to in-frame sequences with V and J assigned. These tables do not hold every clone; where another copy was compared, an unresolved V gene accounts for under half, and the others remain unexplained. Present in this sample are over 70,000 clones, around 61% of which were seen just once. The ten largest clones represent 20% to 25% of the sample.

Sequenced here: CD8+ T cells sorted from blood, sampled at week 24, from a patient treated with tofacitinib. These receptors all stem from a human donor with alopecia areata.

The chain has TRBV14 and TRBJ2-7; the D is unclear. Germline assignment: CDR1 SGHDN and CDR2 FVKESK. CDR3 length equals 11 residues. V lost 6 bases to trimming and J lost 5 bases, with 8 bases between them. CDR3 sequence reads: CASSLFDEQYF. CDR3 coding DNA: TGTGCCAGCAGTTTGTTCGACGAGCAGTACTTC. The variable domain in full, with the rest retrieved from reference TRBV14 and TRBJ2-7, is EAGVTQFPSHSVIEKGQTVTLRCDPISGHDNLYWYRRVMGKEIKFLLHFVKESKQDESGMPNNRFLAERTGGTYSTLKVQPAELEDSGVYFCASSLFDEQYFGPGTRLTVT.

This clone was recorded a few times. The chain uses TRBV7-9 and TRBJ2-1; 10 nucleotides align to TRBD2. The V gene end was trimmed by 5 bases and the J gene end by 3 bases; junction bases not matched to a gene: 4. The CDR3 is 15 amino acids. CDR1 and CDR2 (germline): SEHNR, FQNEAQ (reference sequence). The CDR3 coding sequence is TGTGCCAGCAGCCAAACTAGCGGGAACTACAATGAGCAGTTCTTC. It yields the protein CASSQTSGNYNEQFF.

This clone was recorded a few times. The chain couples TRBV30 to TRBJ1-2; no reliable D call. Germline V CDR1 and CDR2: GTSNPN, SVGIG (reference sequence). V lost 2 bases and J lost 0, with 7 bases in between. There are 13 residues in the CDR3. The CDR3 here is CAWSPTANYGYTF. Written as DNA, the CDR3 is TGTGCCTGGAGTCCGACCGCTAACTATGGCTACACCTTC.

The chain carries TRBV23-1 and TRBJ2-3; TRBD1 might be the D (6 bases). TRBV23-1 is known as an ORF, though its function is uncertain. The V end was cut by 5 bases, the J end by 5 bases, with 14 bases between. The CDR3 is made up of 14 amino acids. The chain's CDR3 is CASSIDRTQDTQYF. The DNA of the CDR3 is TGCGCCAGCAGTATAGACAGGACCCAAGATACGCAGTATTTT.

This clone was picked up one time. The chain employs TRBV30 and TRBJ2-7; 8 bases match TRBD1. Germline V gene data show CDR1 as GTSNPN and CDR2 as SVGIG (reference sequence). The V gene end was trimmed by 2 bases and the J gene end by 6 bases; junction bases not matched to a gene: 0. The CDR3 loop spans 11 amino acids. CDR3 amino acids: CAWSTGGEQYF. CDR3 nucleotide sequence: TGTGCCTGGAGTACAGGGGGCGAGCAGTACTTC.

In its sample, this clone was seen a few times. The chain combines TRBV7-8 with TRBJ2-7; unclear D gene. CDR3 length: 16 amino acids. Germline lookup yields CDR1 SGHVS and CDR2 FQNEAQ. The V end lost 5 bases, the J end lost 0 bases, and 17 bases lay between the germline ends. The CDR3 coding sequence is TGTGCCAGCAGCCCCGGCAGCACCGAGACCTCCTACGAGCAGTACTTC. Amino acid sequence: CASSPGSTETSYEQYF.

J is TRBJ2-3 and V is TRBV5-1; D is ambiguous. Germline-derived CDR1 and CDR2 are SGHRS and YFSETQ. This CDR3 contains 14 residues. Trimming took 4 bases from V and 3 from J, leaving 12 bases between them. The CDR3 spells CASSEIDGTDTQYF. CDR3 sequence (DNA): TGCGCCAGCAGCGAGATTGACGGGACAGATACGCAGTATTTT.

CDR3: CASSLSSPLNEQFF. The CDR3 DNA reads as TGTGCCAGCAGTTTATCGTCTCCCCTTAATGAGCAGTTCTTC. V gene TRBV27 combines with J gene TRBJ2-1, with D uncertain. The V end was cut by 0 bases, the J end by 7 bases, with 10 bases between. Per germline, CDR1 MNHEY and CDR2 SMNVEV (reference sequence). The CDR3 runs to 14 residues.

The V call is TRBV19, the J call TRBJ2-5, with TRBD2 matching over 8 bases. V trimming: 6 bases; J trimming: 3 bases; junction bases outside the gene matches: 9. Germline V lookup: CDR1 LNHDA, CDR2 SQIVND (reference sequence). This CDR3 has 15 residues. CDR3 coding DNA: TGTGCCAGTAGCGCGGGAGGCCACACCGAAGAGACCCAGTACTTC. Translated: CASSAGGHTEETQYF.

This chain connects TRBV25-1 to TRBJ2-7, with 8 bases aligning to TRBD1. The V gene end was trimmed by 7 bases and the J gene end by 5 bases; junction bases not matched to a gene: 13. CDR3 size: 15 residues. The germline V gene encodes CDR1 MGHDK and CDR2 SYGVNS. CDR3: CASTGPGGGLHEQYF. For the CDR3, the DNA is TGTGCCAGCACTGGCCCAGGGGGCGGTCTCCACGAGCAGTACTTC.

The chain combines TRBV19 with TRBJ2-3; D may be TRBD2 (6 bases). The CDR3 contains 15 residues. CDR1 and CDR2 (germline): LNHDA, SQIVND (reference sequence). The V end lost 1 base, the J end lost 3 bases, and 11 bases lay between the germline ends. The CDR3 DNA reads TGTGCCAGTAGTATAGGGGACTCACGGACAGATACGCAGTATTTT. This encodes CASSIGDSRTDTQYF.

The V gene is TRBV4-1, the J gene TRBJ2-7; D is ambiguous. The CDR3 covers 14 residues. Looked up from germline, CDR1 is MGHRA and CDR2 is YSYEKL. Between the trimmed V and J ends, which lost 3 bases and 0 bases, there was a span of 9 bases. CDR3 nucleotides: TGCGCCAGCAGCCATGAAGGTAGCTCCTACGAGCAGTACTTC. Translated: CASSHEGSSYEQYF.

There are a few counts of this clone. The V call is TRBV28, the J call TRBJ2-1, with 9 bases identical to TRBD2. The V gene end was trimmed by 3 bases and the J gene end by 5 bases; junction bases not matched to a gene: 8. Germline V gene sequence: CDR1 MDHEN, CDR2 SYDVKM. The CDR3 has 16 amino acids. CDR3 DNA: TGTGCCAGCAGTTTCCCTAGCGGGAAAGTGAACAATGAGCAGTTCTTC. This gives the protein CASSFPSGKVNNEQFF.

By share of the sample, this clone is medium-sized. The chain uses TRBV28 and TRBJ2-3; D not resolved. From germline, CDR1 is MDHEN and CDR2 SYDVKM. CDR3 size: 14 residues. The V end lost 5 bases, the J end lost 0 bases, and 9 bases lay between the germline ends. The CDR3 DNA reads as TGTGCCAGCAGTCCCGGGTCTAGCACAGATACGCAGTATTTT. It yields the protein CASSPGSSTDTQYF.

The chain recombines TRBV14 with TRBJ2-7, with D hard to call. Deletions cut 1 base from V and 0 bases from J, with 10 bases between. Germline loops: CDR1 SGHDN, CDR2 FVKESK. The CDR3 length is 15 residues. The CDR3 region has the DNA TGTGCCAGCAGCCAAGGACATGCAGCCTCCTACGAGCAGTACTTC. Its protein product is CASSQGHAASYEQYF.

This clone was counted only a few times. J is TRBJ1-3 and V is TRBV4-1; tentative D call: TRBD1 (5 bases). Trimming removed 2 bases at V and 7 bases at J, with 15 bases between. Germline assignment: CDR1 MGHRA and CDR2 YSYEKL. This CDR3 is 15 amino acids long. Here the CDR3 reads CASSQIQVDWNTIYF. CDR3 bases: TGCGCCAGCAGCCAAATACAGGTAGATTGGAACACCATATATTTT.

The rearrangement links TRBV27 to TRBJ2-7; D gene ambiguous. The length of the CDR3 is 17 residues. Trimming cost V 5 bases and J 2 bases, with 22 bases left between them. Germline V CDR1 and CDR2: MNHEY, SMNVEV (reference sequence). CDR3: CASSLMPPDGTPYEQYF. Written as DNA, the CDR3 is TGTGCCAGCAGTCTCATGCCCCCAGACGGCACCCCCTACGAGCAGTACTTC.

This clone showed up just a few times. This sample includes further DNA sequences coding for the same CDR3. The rearrangement joins TRBV27 to TRBJ2-3; D unresolved. V shed 3 bases and J shed 6 bases, with 4 bases lying between them. The length of the CDR3 is 11 residues. From germline, CDR1 is MNHEY and CDR2 SMNVEV (reference sequence). The CDR3 nucleotides read TGTGCCAGCAGTTTGGGGGATACGCAGTATTTT. Its protein is CASSLGDTQYF.

This clone was detected once. The genes are TRBV9 and TRBJ1-1, with TRBD1 identical over 7 bases. V lost 3 bases to trimming and J lost 5 bases; unmatched junction nucleotides: 10. Germline-derived CDR1 and CDR2 are SGDLS and YYNGEE. This CDR3 is built from 15 residues. CDR3 bases: TGTGCCAGCAGCGCCATCGACAGGGTAAGGACTGAAGCTTTCTTT. Protein sequence: CASSAIDRVRTEAFF.

V is TRBV7-3 and J is TRBJ2-3; 11 nucleotides align to TRBD2. The CDR3 sequence is 15 residues long. V shed 2 bases, J shed 4 bases, and the junction held 2 bases outside the gene matches. Germline V gives CDR1 SGHTA, CDR2 FQGTGA. CDR3 residues: CASSLVAGGADTQYF. The CDR3 DNA sequence: TGTGCCAGCAGCTTAGTAGCGGGAGGGGCAGATACGCAGTATTTT.

The chain combines TRBV4-1 with TRBJ2-1, with 10 nucleotides matching TRBD1. This CDR3 region has 15 residues. V shed 4 bases, J shed 4 bases, and the junction held 4 bases outside the gene matches. Germline CDR1 and CDR2: MGHRA and YSYEKL. The CDR3 region is CASSPTGGQYNEQFF. CDR3 in DNA: TGCGCCAGCAGCCCGACAGGGGGCCAATACAATGAGCAGTTCTTC.

This clone was counted between two and nine times. This may be a read error, as it is one base from a much larger clone. This chain joins TRBV4-3 and TRBJ2-5, with TRBD2 matching over 8 bases. This CDR3 comprises 15 residues. From germline, CDR1 is LGHNA and CDR2 YSLEER. V shed 0 bases and J 5 bases; nucleotides not matched to a gene: 5. CDR3 protein: CASSQEGTRGETQYF. DNA for the CDR3: TGCGCCAGCAGCCAAGAGGGGACTAGGGGGGAGACCCAGTACTTC.

This chain links TRBV7-2 with TRBJ2-7; unclear D gene. Germline lookup yields CDR1 SGHTA and CDR2 FQGNSA. V lost 1 base and J lost 3, with 7 bases in between. This CDR3 is built from 13 residues. This CDR3 is CASSLDLDYEQYF. CDR3 nucleotides: TGTGCCAGCAGCTTAGATCTGGACTACGAGCAGTACTTC.

This clone was picked up one time. The chain links TRBV7-9 to TRBJ1-2, with D perhaps TRBD1 (6 bases). V was shortened by 1 base and J by 3 bases, with 9 bases between the two germline ends. CDR3 length equals 14 residues. Per the germline V gene, CDR1 is SEHNR and CDR2 is FQNEAQ (reference sequence). The CDR3 here is CASSLGGQHYGYTF. The CDR3 bases are TGTGCCAGCAGCTTAGGCGGACAGCACTATGGCTACACCTTC. The full variable domain, rest sourced from reference TRBV7-9 and TRBJ1-2, is DTGVSQNPRHKITKRGQNVTFRCDPISEHNRLYWYRQTLGQGPEFLTYFQNEAQLEKSRLLSDRFSAERPKGSFSTLEIQRTEQGDSAMYLCASSLGGQHYGYTFGSGTRLTVV.

The chain combines TRBV27 with TRBJ1-2; no reliable D call. The CDR3 has 14 amino acids. V was cut by 3 bases and J by 0 bases, with 8 bases left in between. The germline V gene encodes CDR1 MNHEY and CDR2 SMNVEV (reference sequence). DNA for the CDR3: TGTGCCAGCAGTTTCGGCAGTACTAACTATGGCTACACCTTC. This sequence encodes CASSFGSTNYGYTF.

The chain carries TRBV6-5 and TRBJ1-2; D may be TRBD1 (5 bases). Trimming removed 2 bases at V and 8 bases at J, with 15 bases between. Germline V gives CDR1 MNHEY, CDR2 SVGAGI. CDR3 length: 14 residues. In DNA form, the CDR3 reads TGTGCCAGCAGTTACGATTCCCAGGGTGGCGGCTACACCTTC. As protein: CASSYDSQGGGYTF.

The rearrangement joins TRBV9 to TRBJ2-3; 7 bases match TRBD2. This CDR3 contains 15 residues. The V gene's germline CDR1 is SGDLS and CDR2 YYNGEE. Trimming removed 1 base from V and 0 bases from J; junction bases left unmatched: 2. The CDR3 loop is CASSVTGGSTDTQYF. In DNA form, the CDR3 reads TGTGCCAGCAGCGTAACGGGAGGAAGCACAGATACGCAGTATTTT.

This chain connects TRBV5-6 to TRBJ2-3, with TRBD2 identical over 9 bases. The junction had 7 bases not matched to a gene; V was cut back by 2 bases and J by 6 bases. The germline CDR1 and CDR2 sequences are SGHDT and YYEEEE. The CDR3 runs to 15 residues. The CDR3 DNA reads TGTGCCAGCAGCTTTGGACTAGCGAACTCGGATACGCAGTATTTT. This gives the protein CASSFGLANSDTQYF.

The DNA for the CDR3 is TGTGCCAGCAGTGAGGGGACAGGGGATAGCAATCAGCCCCAGCATTTT. This sequence encodes CASSEGTGDSNQPQHF. The J gene is TRBJ1-5, the V gene TRBV25-1; 10 bases agree with TRBD1. The CDR3 spans 16 residues. Per the germline V gene, CDR1 is MGHDK and CDR2 is SYGVNS. Trimming took 3 bases from V and 0 from J; bases not matched to a gene: 2.

The V gene is TRBV27, the J gene TRBJ2-1; 11 nucleotides agree with TRBD2. V gave up 0 bases and J gave up 6 bases; unmatched junction bases: 7. Germline CDR1 MNHEY, CDR2 SMNVEV (reference sequence). The CDR3 runs 17 residues. The CDR3 region is CASSLSRELAGVNEQFF. CDR3 sequence (DNA): TGTGCCAGCAGTTTATCTAGAGAACTAGCGGGGGTCAATGAGCAGTTCTTC.

This clone has more than one count but fewer than ten. The CDR3 sequence is CASANTGVKAYGYTF. The CDR3 DNA reads as TGTGCCAGCGCGAACACAGGGGTTAAGGCCTATGGCTACACCTTC. The V call is TRBV2, the J call TRBJ1-2; 7 nucleotides agree with TRBD1. The V and J ends lost 8 bases and 4 bases, in that order; junction bases with no gene match: 13. CDR1 and CDR2 (germline): SNHLY, FYNNEI. The CDR3 length is 15 residues.

As to this clone: In the same sample, other DNA sequences code for this CDR3. The chain recombines TRBV5-1 with TRBJ2-5; 9 positions agree with TRBD2. The CDR3 runs 15 residues. Germline trimming cut 0 bases from V and 2 bases from J; bases unmatched to any gene: 2. CDR1 SGHRS and CDR2 YFSETQ come from the germline V gene. The CDR3 region is CASSLERGVQETQYF. The CDR3 DNA reads as TGCGCCAGCAGCTTGGAGCGGGGGGTTCAAGAGACCCAGTACTTC.